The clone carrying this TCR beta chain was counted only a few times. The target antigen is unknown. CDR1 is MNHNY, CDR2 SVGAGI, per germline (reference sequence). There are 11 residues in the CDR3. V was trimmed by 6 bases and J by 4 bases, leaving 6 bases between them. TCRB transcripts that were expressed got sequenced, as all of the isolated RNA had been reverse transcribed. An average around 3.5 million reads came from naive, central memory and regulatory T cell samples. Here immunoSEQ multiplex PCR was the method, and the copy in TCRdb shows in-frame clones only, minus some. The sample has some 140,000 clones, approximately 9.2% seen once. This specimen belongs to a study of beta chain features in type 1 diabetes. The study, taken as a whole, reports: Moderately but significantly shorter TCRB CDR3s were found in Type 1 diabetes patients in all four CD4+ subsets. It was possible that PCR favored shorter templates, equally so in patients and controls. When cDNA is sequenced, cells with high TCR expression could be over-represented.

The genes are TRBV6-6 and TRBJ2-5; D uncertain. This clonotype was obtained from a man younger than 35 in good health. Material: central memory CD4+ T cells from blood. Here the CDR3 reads CASRAGETQYF. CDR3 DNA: TGTGCCAGCAGAGCCGGAGAGACCCAGTACTTC.